These 17 T cell receptor beta chains came from one sample sequenced in a study of T-cell reconstitution after alpha-beta-depleted transplantation in children. Researchers prepared the TCRbeta library using unique molecular identifiers, the study reports. TCRdb redid the calling of the PCR reads with MiXCR, one entry per CDR3 protein. The sample lists about 640,000 distinct CDR3 sequences; 10% to 15% were seen once. The material sequenced was PBMCs, mostly from graft donor cells, taken 360 days after TCRalphabeta/CD19-depleted stem cell transplant. The source of these receptors is a male patient younger than 18 who had a stem cell transplant for acute myeloid leukemia, so the T cells may come from the graft donor.

Concerning this clonotype: The conserved phenylalanine or tryptophan is not found at the CDR3 terminus, so this likely reflects a read error. The DNA is left out, because the CDR3 cannot be placed on it with certainty; the CDR3 is given as TCRdb lists it. The gene calls are TRBV3-1 and TRBJ2-1; the D call of TRBD2 is as the table states it, not checked on the DNA. The CDR3 is 9 amino acids long, termini counted. Germline V gives CDR1 LGHDT, CDR2 YNNKEL (reference sequence). The CDR3 spells CASSQLAPV.

This clonotype was seen more than once but under ten times. The chain uses TRBV18 and TRBJ1-1; D is unresolved. CDR3 length equals 12 residues. V was shortened by 3 bases and J by 11 bases, with 13 bases between the two germline ends. Germline loops: CDR1 KGHSH, CDR2 LQKENI. The CDR3: CASSPLGEKAFF. The CDR3, as DNA: TGTGCCAGCTCACCCCTCGGCGAGAAGGCTTTCTTT.

The chain carries TRBV4-2 and TRBJ2-7; D possibly uses TRBD1 or TRBD2 (5 bases each). Per germline, CDR1 LGHNA and CDR2 YNFKEQ. CDR3 length: 15 amino acids. The CDR3 loop is CASSQDIDGAPLRDV. The CDR3 nucleotides are TGTGCCAGCAGCCAAGATATCGACGGGGCCCCCCTTCGGGACGTC.

This clonotype was counted between two and nine times. The chain joins TRBV20-1 to TRBJ2-1; 13 bases align to TRBD2. Losses at the gene ends were 3 bases for V and 9 bases for J; bases not matched to a gene: 11. CDR3 length: 16 residues. The germline V gene encodes CDR1 DFQATT and CDR2 SNEGSKA (reference sequence). This CDR3 reads CSARRIGLAGAGEQFF. The CDR3 DNA sequence: TGCAGTGCTAGGAGGATTGGACTAGCGGGAGCTGGTGAGCAGTTCTTC.

This clonotype was found a few times. This sequence joins TRBV7-6 and TRBJ2-5; 8 bases line up with TRBD2. CDR3 length: 16 amino acids. The germline gives CDR1 SGHVS, CDR2 FNYEAQ. Losses at the gene ends were 0 bases for V and 2 bases for J; bases not matched to a gene: 5. This chain's CDR3 is CASSLASGLGQETQYF. The CDR3 DNA reads as TGTGCCAGCAGCTTAGCTTCGGGACTAGGGCAAGAGACCCAGTACTTC. Drawing the rest from reference TRBV7-6 and TRBJ2-5, the complete variable domain is GAGVSQSPRYKVTKRGQDVALRCDPISGHVSLYWYRQALGQGPEFLTYFNYEAQQDKSGLPNDRFSAERPEGSISTLTIQRTEQRDSAMYRCASSLASGLGQETQYFGPGTRLLVL.

There are a few counts of this clonotype. V is TRBV2 and J is TRBJ1-1; D is unclear. This CDR3 contains 14 residues. The V end was cut by 7 bases, the J end by 5 bases, with 17 bases between. The germline V gene has CDR1 SNHLY and CDR2 FYNNEI. This CDR3 is CASKARVGPTEAFF. The DNA of the CDR3 is TGTGCCAGCAAAGCGAGGGTAGGGCCGACTGAAGCTTTCTTT.

This clonotype was observed a few times. This rearrangement joins TRBV28 to TRBJ1-2; D not resolved. The germline V gene has CDR1 MDHEN and CDR2 SYDVKM. The V and J ends lost 6 bases and 0 bases respectively, with 11 bases between them. The CDR3 totals 14 residues. For the CDR3, the DNA is TGTGCCAGCAGATTCGACGGTGCTAACTATGGCTACACCTTC. It yields the protein CASRFDGANYGYTF.

The chain recombines TRBV20-1 with TRBJ1-6; D is unclear. Germline CDR1 is DFQATT and CDR2 is SNEGSKA (reference sequence). This CDR3 is built from 9 residues. The CDR3 protein is CRPKGTLHF. CDR3 in DNA: TGCAGGCCCAAAGGAACCCTCCACTTT.

This clonotype was seen a few times. V gene TRBV5-1 combines with J gene TRBJ2-2, with TRBD2 as a possible D gene (6 bases). V was cut by 4 bases and J by 0 bases, with 10 bases left in between. The germline V gene encodes CDR1 SGHRS and CDR2 YFSETQ. The CDR3 length is 15 residues. The CDR3 bases are TGCGCCAGCAGCCTTAGCGGAGCGAACACCGGGGAGCTGTTTTTT. The encoded protein is CASSLSGANTGELFF.

This clonotype appeared many times. The rearrangement joins TRBV7-2 to TRBJ1-3, with D possibly being TRBD1 (5 bases). The CDR3 has 14 residues. The germline CDR1 and CDR2 sequences are SGHTA and FQGNSA. Between the trimmed V and J ends, which lost 5 bases and 4 bases, there was a span of 12 bases. CDR3 sequence reads: CASSPGTTGNTIYF. CDR3 DNA sequence: TGTGCCAGCAGCCCCGGGACGACAGGAAACACCATATATTTT.

A few counts support this clonotype. The chain joins TRBV4-3 to TRBJ2-6; 8 nucleotides line up with TRBD1. Germline CDR1 LGHNA, CDR2 YSLEER. CDR3 length: 19 residues. The junction had 9 bases not matched to a gene; V was cut back by 2 bases and J by 0 bases. CDR3 nucleotide sequence: TGCGCCAGCAGCCAATCAATACAGGGGGTGTACTCTGGGGCCAACGTCCTGACTTTC. Protein sequence: CASSQSIQGVYSGANVLTF.

This rearrangement joins TRBV18 to TRBJ2-5, with 8 bases aligning to TRBD2. The germline CDR1 and CDR2 sequences are KGHSH and LQKENI. This CDR3 has 18 amino acids. The V segment lost 4 bases and the J segment 5 bases; nucleotides outside the gene matches: 18. In nucleotides, the CDR3 is TGTGCCAGCTCACTTACAAGAGCGGGAGTCGGGGTCGGGGAGACCCAGTACTTC. Translating it yields CASSLTRAGVGVGETQYF.

This clonotype was detected ten times or more. The chain links TRBV6-5 to TRBJ2-2; possibly TRBD1 for D (5 bases). Per the germline V gene, CDR1 is MNHEY and CDR2 is SVGAGI. This CDR3 comprises 15 residues. The V gene lost 3 bases and the J gene lost 1 base, with 9 bases spanning the gap. The DNA of the CDR3 is TGTGCCAGCAGTTATGTGGGGCTGAACACCGGGGAGCTGTTTTTT. Protein product: CASSYVGLNTGELFF.

This clonotype was counted between two and nine times. The V gene is TRBV5-1, the J gene TRBJ2-5, with D tentatively TRBD1 or TRBD2 (6 bases each). Germline V lookup: CDR1 SGHRS, CDR2 YFSETQ. The CDR3 spans 13 residues. Trimming shortened V by 4 bases and J by 9 bases, and 16 bases separated the two germline ends. CDR3 loop: CASSPGDRGAQYF. In DNA form, the CDR3 reads TGCGCCAGCAGCCCGGGAGATAGGGGGGCCCAGTACTTC.

This clonotype was counted between two and nine times. V is TRBV14 and J is TRBJ2-1; TRBD2 might be the D (6 bases). The CDR3 consists of 19 residues. Germline values: CDR1 SGHDN, CDR2 FVKESK. V lost 4 bases to trimming and J lost 2 bases, with 24 bases between them. The CDR3, as DNA: TGTGCCAGCAGCCGAATTCCTCCGGGACTTACCGTGACCTACAATGAGCAGTTCTTC. Its protein product is CASSRIPPGLTVTYNEQFF.

The genes are TRBV7-3 and TRBJ2-3; D remains ambiguous. Per the germline V gene, CDR1 is SGHTA and CDR2 is FQGTGA. V gave up 2 bases and J gave up 2 bases, with 5 bases separating them. The CDR3 is 13 amino acids. The CDR3 is CASSLQTTDTQYF. The CDR3 DNA sequence: TGTGCCAGCAGCTTACAGACCACAGATACGCAGTATTTT.

This clonotype was detected a few times. V is TRBV29-1 and J is TRBJ2-4; D might be TRBD1 (6 bases). The CDR3 has 13 amino acids. The V gene lost 5 bases and the J gene lost 2 bases, with 10 bases spanning the gap. Germline CDR1 reads SQVTM; CDR2 reads ANQGSEA. CDR3 amino acids: CSVIRGTKNIQYF. The CDR3, as DNA: TGCAGCGTTATCAGGGGAACCAAAAACATTCAGTACTTC.